The 27 T cell receptor beta chains below come from one sample, sequenced in a study of cytomegalovirus exposure and HLA in healthy donors (TCRdb year 2017). Library preparation employed the immunoSEQ multiplex PCR assay. The multiplex PCR relied on a mix of 60 forward primers for TCR Vbeta segments and 13 reverse primers for TCR Jbeta segments. The table was pulled from immuneACCESS by TCRdb, which kept in-frame rearrangements only. Such tables lose some clones; where checked, under half of the loss comes from unresolved V genes, and the rest has no known cause. The sample records 130,000 to 150,000 clones, around 79% of which are singletons. The biggest ten clones account for around 7.1% of the sample. The sequenced sample consisted of PBMCs. The receptors here all came from a woman in her thirties or forties in good health and CMV-seropositive.

V gene TRBV5-1 combines with J gene TRBJ1-3; D possibly corresponds to TRBD1 (5 bases). Trimming pared 0 bases from V and 0 bases from J, leaving 7 bases between. Per germline, CDR1 SGHRS and CDR2 YFSETQ. The CDR3 runs 15 residues. The CDR3 sequence is CASSLVGDSGNTIYF. In nucleotides, the CDR3 is TGCGCCAGCAGCTTGGTAGGGGACTCTGGAAACACCATATATTTT.

The chain uses TRBV6-6 and TRBJ2-7; the match to TRBD2 covers 8 bases. The CDR3 spans 13 residues. The J segment lost 3 bases and the V segment lost 7 bases, leaving 5 bases of the junction unmatched. Per the germline V gene, CDR1 is MNHNY and CDR2 is SVGAGI (reference sequence). CDR3 in amino acids: CASTRGAYYEQYF. CDR3 nucleotides: TGTGCCAGCACGCGGGGGGCCTACTACGAGCAGTACTTC.

The chain combines TRBV6-1 with TRBJ1-2; D unclear. Germline-derived CDR1 and CDR2 are MNHNS and SASEGT. This CDR3 spans 11 amino acids. V was clipped by 1 base and J by 12 bases, with 9 bases between them. The CDR3 DNA sequence: TGTGCCAGCAGTGAAGTGGTCAGGAACACCTTC. Translation: CASSEVVRNTF.

The J gene is TRBJ2-1, the V gene TRBV19, with 10 nucleotides matching TRBD2. Per germline, CDR1 LNHDA and CDR2 SQIVND (reference sequence). With 3 bases clipped from V and 9 bases from J, the junction kept 8 bases outside the gene matches. The length of the CDR3 is 15 residues. The CDR3 nucleotides are TGTGCCAGTAGTATTTTGAGCGGGGGGGCCGGTGAGCAGTTCTTC. This codes for CASSILSGGAGEQFF.

The chain carries TRBV25-1 and TRBJ2-1; D may be TRBD2 (5 bases). Between the trimmed V and J ends, which lost 3 bases and 9 bases, there was a span of 15 bases. CDR3 length: 14 residues. Per the germline V gene, CDR1 is MGHDK and CDR2 is SYGVNS. CDR3 sequence reads: CASSDPPLVSEQFF. The DNA of the CDR3 is TGTGCCAGCAGTGACCCCCCACTAGTCTCTGAGCAGTTCTTC.

The chain couples TRBV19 to TRBJ1-2; perhaps TRBD1 as D (5 bases). Trimming left V 3 bases short and J 2 bases short, with 7 bases between. The CDR3 is made up of 13 amino acids. Germline CDR1 is LNHDA and CDR2 is SQIVND (reference sequence). CDR3 protein: CASSIAGNYGYTF. In DNA form, the CDR3 reads TGTGCCAGTAGTATCGCAGGGAACTATGGCTACACCTTC.

V and J are TRBV30 and TRBJ2-7, with D maybe TRBD1 (6 bases). This CDR3 is 14 amino acids long. The V end was cut by 1 base, the J end by 4 bases, with 14 bases between. In germline, CDR1 is GTSNPN, CDR2 SVGIG (reference sequence). CDR3 region: CAWSDRVKWYEQYF. CDR3 coding DNA: TGTGCCTGGAGTGACAGGGTAAAGTGGTACGAGCAGTACTTC.

The chain couples TRBV9 to TRBJ2-5; 13 positions agree with TRBD2. CDR1 is SGDLS and CDR2 is YYNGEE in the germline V gene. The CDR3 runs 17 residues. With V trimmed by 0 bases and J by 2 bases, 4 bases remained unmatched. CDR3 sequence: CASSVGTSGGMQETQYF. CDR3 nucleotide sequence: TGTGCCAGCAGCGTAGGGACTAGCGGGGGAATGCAAGAGACCCAGTACTTC.

The V gene is TRBV11-2, the J gene TRBJ2-7; unclear D gene. Germline CDR1 reads SGHAT; CDR2 reads FQNNGV. Trimming removed 1 base at V and 3 bases at J, with 13 bases between. CDR3 length: 15 residues. The CDR3, as DNA: TGTGCCAGCAGCTTAGTGGAGCAGTTAGGCTACGAGCAGTACTTC. Residues: CASSLVEQLGYEQYF.

This chain uses TRBV2 with TRBJ2-7; TRBD1 aligns across 10 bases. CDR3 length: 16 residues. With 4 bases clipped from V and 3 bases from J, the junction kept 9 bases outside the gene matches. Germline V gene data show CDR1 as SNHLY and CDR2 as FYNNEI. The CDR3 spells CASSAAGTGDHYEQYF. The CDR3 nucleotides are TGTGCCAGCAGTGCGGCCGGGACAGGGGACCACTACGAGCAGTACTTC.

This clone was seen more than once but under ten times. The chain is built from TRBV6-5 and TRBJ2-3, with D possibly being TRBD2 (6 bases). The V gene lost 2 bases and the J gene lost 6 bases, with 12 bases spanning the gap. The CDR3 is 14 residues long. The germline CDR1 and CDR2 sequences are MNHEY and SVGAGI. In nucleotides, the CDR3 is TGTGCCAGCAGTTACGGGGGGTTTGGCGATACGCAGTATTTT. It translates to CASSYGGFGDTQYF.

The chain joins TRBV4-1 to TRBJ2-4, with a possible D match to TRBD1 (6 bases). The V gene's germline CDR1 is MGHRA and CDR2 YSYEKL. This CDR3 is built from 14 residues. V lost 2 bases and J lost 4, with 9 bases in between. The CDR3: CASSQLGGKNIQYF. CDR3 nucleotides: TGCGCCAGCAGCCAACTAGGGGGTAAAAACATTCAGTACTTC.

The genes are TRBV23-1 and TRBJ2-3; D call uncertain. TRBV23-1 is marked as an open reading frame, function uncertain. The CDR3 length is 17 residues. The ends were cut back, 2 bases at V and 2 bases at J, with 17 bases in the middle. CDR3 amino acids: CASSQRLPRPNTDTQYF. Here the CDR3 DNA reads TGCGCCAGCAGTCAACGGTTACCACGTCCGAACACAGATACGCAGTATTTT.

The rearrangement uses TRBV27 and TRBJ2-1; 10 bases fit TRBD2. V was clipped by 3 bases and J by 10 bases; unmatched bases: 12. The CDR3 runs 16 residues. Germline V gene lookup returns CDR1 MNHEY and CDR2 SMNVEV (reference sequence). The DNA for the CDR3 is TGTGCCAGCAGTTTTGGGCTAGCGGGGGCTGCGGGGGAGCAGTTCTTC. Residues: CASSFGLAGAAGEQFF.

The chain uses TRBV18 and TRBJ2-1; 16 nucleotides line up with TRBD2. Germline trimming cut 1 base from V and 7 bases from J; bases unmatched to any gene: 7. Germline loops: CDR1 KGHSH, CDR2 LQKENI. The CDR3 covers 18 residues. DNA of the CDR3: TGTGCCAGCTCACCACAGGGGACTAGCGGGGGGGCCGCGAATGAGCAGTTCTTC. This translates into CASSPQGTSGGAANEQFF.

This CDR3 reads CAWNQGQVRTYEQYF. CDR3 DNA: TGTGCCTGGAACCAGGGACAGGTCCGAACCTACGAGCAGTACTTC. The chain carries TRBV30 and TRBJ2-7, with 8 bases that match TRBD1. In germline, CDR1 is GTSNPN, CDR2 SVGIG (reference sequence). Trimming cost V 4 bases and J 2 bases; bases outside gene matches: 10. The CDR3 length is 15 residues.

This clone was counted a single time. This sequence joins TRBV28 and TRBJ1-2; D may be TRBD1 (5 bases). Trimming pared 7 bases from V and 5 bases from J, leaving 11 bases between. The CDR3 consists of 12 residues. CDR1 and CDR2 from the germline V gene are MDHEN and SYDVKM. CDR3 sequence reads: CASTGGIYGYTF. In DNA form, the CDR3 reads TGTGCCAGCACCGGGGGGATATATGGCTACACCTTC.

The gene calls are TRBV10-2 and TRBJ2-7; 7 bases align to TRBD1. CDR1 and CDR2 (germline): WSHSY, SAAADI. The CDR3 covers 14 residues. J gave up 3 bases and V 4 bases, and 6 bases lay outside the gene matches. Written as DNA, the CDR3 is TGCGCCAGCAGTGGAGGGACAGTCAACTACGAGCAGTACTTC. Protein: CASSGGTVNYEQYF.

This clone occurred once. The CDR3 DNA reads TGTGCCAGCAGATGGACAGGGAGCAACTATGGCTACACCTTC. The encoded protein is CASRWTGSNYGYTF. This sequence joins TRBV6-1 and TRBJ1-2; 8 nucleotides agree with TRBD1. V gave up 6 bases and J gave up 2 bases; unmatched junction bases: 5. Per germline, CDR1 MNHNS and CDR2 SASEGT. CDR3 length: 14 residues.

This sequence joins TRBV7-9 and TRBJ2-7, with D hard to call. Trimming took 1 base from V and 4 from J, leaving 11 bases between them. This CDR3 comprises 14 residues. The germline CDR1 and CDR2 sequences are SEHNR and FQNEAQ (reference sequence). As DNA, the CDR3 is TGTGCCAGCAGCTTAGGCGAGCGTACGTACGAGCAGTACTTC. Its protein is CASSLGERTYEQYF.

The gene calls are TRBV19 and TRBJ2-2; D possibly corresponds to TRBD1 (6 bases). CDR3 length: 15 amino acids. The germline V and J ends were trimmed by 1 base and 2 bases, with 8 bases remaining between them. CDR1 LNHDA and CDR2 SQIVND come from the germline V gene (reference sequence). The CDR3 reads CASSIGGGNTGELFF. The CDR3 DNA reads as TGTGCCAGTAGTATAGGAGGGGGAAACACCGGGGAGCTGTTTTTT. Based on the CDR3 plus reference TRBV19 and TRBJ2-2, the full variable domain is DGGITQSPKYLFRKEGQNVTLSCEQNLNHDAMYWYRQDPGQGLRLIYYSQIVNDFQKGDIAEGYSVSREKKESFPLTVTSAQKNPTAFYLCASSIGGGNTGELFFGEGSRLTVL.

The V and J genes are TRBV18 and TRBJ1-1; tentatively, D is TRBD1 (6 bases). Germline V gene data show CDR1 as KGHSH and CDR2 as LQKENI. Trimming stripped 3 bases from V and 2 bases from J, with 13 bases between. The length of the CDR3 is 15 residues. This chain's CDR3 is CASSPQGTPNTEAFF. The CDR3 nucleotides are TGTGCCAGCTCACCTCAGGGGACCCCTAACACTGAAGCTTTCTTT.

In its sample, this clone was seen a few times. The chain combines TRBV5-6 with TRBJ1-2; D is ambiguous. The CDR3 contains 12 residues. Germline CDR1 and CDR2: SGHDT and YYEEEE. Trimming stripped 1 base from V and 8 bases from J, with 9 bases between. This chain's CDR3 is CASSLQGRGYTF. The CDR3 DNA reads TGTGCCAGCAGCTTGCAAGGGAGAGGCTACACCTTC.

This clone was counted once. One junction end does not reproduce the germline sequence, and a read error may be involved. This chain links TRBV28 with TRBJ1-3, with TRBD1 identical over 9 bases. CDR1 MDHEN and CDR2 SYDVKM come from the germline V gene. This CDR3 comprises 14 residues. The CDR3 DNA reads as TGTGCCAGCAGTCGACCGGGACAGGGAAGCACCATATATTTT. Protein: CASSRPGQGSTIYF.

The chain has TRBV6-5 and TRBJ1-2, with D uncertain. CDR3 length equals 13 residues. Deletions cut 6 bases from V and 3 bases from J, with 11 bases between. Looked up from germline, CDR1 is MNHEY and CDR2 is SVGAGI. The CDR3 loop reads CASRPGGYYGYTF. The CDR3 bases are TGTGCCAGCAGACCCGGAGGGTACTATGGCTACACCTTC.

This chain uses TRBV6-1 with TRBJ2-3; weak D call: TRBD2 (7 bases). The CDR3 length is 14 residues. V lost 6 bases and J lost 6, with 16 bases in between. The germline gives CDR1 MNHNS, CDR2 SASEGT. CDR3: CASRDPGGADTQYF. CDR3 DNA sequence: TGTGCCAGCAGGGACCCTGGGGGGGCGGATACGCAGTATTTT.

This clone came up a few times. The gene calls are TRBV2 and TRBJ1-6; tentative D call: TRBD1 (6 bases). Germline V gene data show CDR1 as SNHLY and CDR2 as FYNNEI. The CDR3 runs to 14 residues. V was trimmed by 4 bases and J by 10 bases, leaving 14 bases between them. CDR3 nucleotides: TGTGCCAGCAGTGCAGGGGTCGGTGGCTCACCCCTCCACTTT. Translation gives CASSAGVGGSPLHF. The full variable domain, in which reference TRBV2 and TRBJ1-6 provide the parts outside the CDR3, is EPEVTQTPSHQVTQMGQEVILRCVPISNHLYFYWYRQILGQKVEFLVSFYNNEISEKSEIFDDQFSVERPDGSNFTLKIRSTKLEDSAMYFCASSAGVGGSPLHFGNGTRLTVT.